The T cell receptor (beta chain) described here comes from a study of graft-versus-host responses after intestinal transplantation. Study-wide background: Induction with anti-thymocyte globulin, then tacrolimus and steroids for about 3 years, was given to all recipients.

Grafts had their tissue processed, releasing intraepithelial and lamina propria lymphocytes. V lost 4 bases to trimming and J lost 7 bases, with 12 bases between them. Germline V gene sequence: CDR1 SGHRS, CDR2 YFSETQ. CDR3 size: 14 residues. The protocol was immunoSEQ multiplex PCR, while the TCRdb copy is restricted to in-frame clones and leaves out a portion. The sample lists approximately 10,000 clones; 70% to 90% were seen once. The TCR was taken from a human patient who received an intestinal transplant, so some T cells may come from the graft donor. The sample in question was ileum tissue, obtained roughly 700 days after intestinal transplantation. The chain combines TRBV5-1 with TRBJ1-6, with D uncertain. In DNA, the CDR3 is TGCGCCAGCAGCCCCGTATTAGAAAATTCACCCCTCCACTTT. It codes for CASSPVLENSPLHF.